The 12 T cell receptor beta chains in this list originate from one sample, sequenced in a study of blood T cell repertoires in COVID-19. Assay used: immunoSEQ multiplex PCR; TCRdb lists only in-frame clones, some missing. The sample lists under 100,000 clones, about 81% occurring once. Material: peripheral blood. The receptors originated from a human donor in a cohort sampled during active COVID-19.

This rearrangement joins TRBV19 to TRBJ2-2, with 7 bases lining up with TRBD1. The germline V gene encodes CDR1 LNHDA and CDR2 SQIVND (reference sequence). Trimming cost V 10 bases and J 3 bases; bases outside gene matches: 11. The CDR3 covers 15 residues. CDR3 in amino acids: CATTYRGWDTGELFF. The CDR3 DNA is TGTGCCACCACCTACAGGGGCTGGGACACCGGGGAGCTGTTTTTT.

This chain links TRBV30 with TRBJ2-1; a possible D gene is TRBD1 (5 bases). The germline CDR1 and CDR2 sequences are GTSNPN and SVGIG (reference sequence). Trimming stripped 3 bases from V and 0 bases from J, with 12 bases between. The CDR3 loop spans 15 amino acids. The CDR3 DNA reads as TGTGCCTGGAGCCCCGACAGAGGCTCCTACAATGAGCAGTTCTTC. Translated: CAWSPDRGSYNEQFF.

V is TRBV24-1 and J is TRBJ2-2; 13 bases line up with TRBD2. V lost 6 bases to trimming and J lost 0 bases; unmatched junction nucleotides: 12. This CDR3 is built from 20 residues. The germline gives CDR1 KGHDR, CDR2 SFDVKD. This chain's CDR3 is CATSTRGPTSGGPNTGELFF. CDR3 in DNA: TGTGCCACCAGTACAAGGGGACCGACTAGCGGGGGGCCGAACACCGGGGAGCTGTTTTTT.

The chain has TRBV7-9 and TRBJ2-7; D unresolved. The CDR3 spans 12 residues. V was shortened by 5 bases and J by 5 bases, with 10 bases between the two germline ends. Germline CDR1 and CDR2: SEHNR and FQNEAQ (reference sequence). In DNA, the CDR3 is TGTGCCAGCAGCAGACAATCTCACGAGCAGTACTTC. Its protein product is CASSRQSHEQYF.

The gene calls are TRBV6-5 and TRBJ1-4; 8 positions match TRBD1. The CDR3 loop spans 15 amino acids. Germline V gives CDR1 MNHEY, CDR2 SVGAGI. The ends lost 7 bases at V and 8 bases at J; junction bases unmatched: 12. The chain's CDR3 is CASNLYPDRAEKLFF. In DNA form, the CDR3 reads TGTGCCAGCAATCTTTATCCGGACAGGGCCGAAAAACTGTTTTTT.

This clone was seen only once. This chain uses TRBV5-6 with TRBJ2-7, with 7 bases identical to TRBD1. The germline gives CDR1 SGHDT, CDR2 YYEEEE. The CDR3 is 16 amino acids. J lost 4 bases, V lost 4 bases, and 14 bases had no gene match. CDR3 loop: CASSPGFGQAPYEQYF. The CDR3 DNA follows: TGTGCCAGCAGCCCAGGCTTCGGACAGGCTCCGTACGAGCAGTACTTC.

This CDR3 reads CASSPTGREGGYEQYF. The CDR3 region has the DNA TGTGCCAGCAGCCCCACCGGGCGGGAGGGCGGCTACGAGCAGTACTTC. The chain couples TRBV27 to TRBJ2-7; 9 positions agree with TRBD2. Germline loops: CDR1 MNHEY, CDR2 SMNVEV (reference sequence). The CDR3 is 16 amino acids. V shed 6 bases and J 3 bases; nucleotides not matched to a gene: 12.

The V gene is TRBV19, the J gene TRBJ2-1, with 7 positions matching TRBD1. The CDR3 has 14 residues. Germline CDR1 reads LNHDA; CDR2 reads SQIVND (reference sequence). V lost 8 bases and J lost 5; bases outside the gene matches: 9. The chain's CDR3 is CASRRTGTDNEQFF. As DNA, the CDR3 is TGTGCCAGTCGCAGGACAGGAACGGACAATGAGCAGTTCTTC.

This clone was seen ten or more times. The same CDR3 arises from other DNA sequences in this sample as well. In DNA, the CDR3 is TGTGCCAGCAGTTACTCGACAGGGAGACGGGGCTCTGAAGCTTTCTTT. Encoded protein: CASSYSTGRRGSEAFF. The rearrangement joins TRBV6-5 to TRBJ1-1, with 7 bases identical to TRBD1. The CDR3 is 16 residues long. V lost 0 bases, J lost 6 bases, and 10 bases stayed unmatched. In germline, CDR1 is MNHEY, CDR2 SVGAGI.

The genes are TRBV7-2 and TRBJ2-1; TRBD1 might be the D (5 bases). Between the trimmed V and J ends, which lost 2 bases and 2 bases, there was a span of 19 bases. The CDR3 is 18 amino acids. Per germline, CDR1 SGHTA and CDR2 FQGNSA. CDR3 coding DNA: TGTGCCAGCAGCTTAAACCCCCTGGGGCTAGGGACCTACAATGAGCAGTTCTTC. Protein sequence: CASSLNPLGLGTYNEQFF.

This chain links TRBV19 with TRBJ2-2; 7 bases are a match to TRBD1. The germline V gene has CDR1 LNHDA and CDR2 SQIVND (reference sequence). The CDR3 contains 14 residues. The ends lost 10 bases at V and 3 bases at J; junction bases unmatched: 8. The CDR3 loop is CATRDRVYTGELFF. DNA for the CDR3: TGTGCCACCCGTGACAGGGTTTACACCGGGGAGCTGTTTTTT.

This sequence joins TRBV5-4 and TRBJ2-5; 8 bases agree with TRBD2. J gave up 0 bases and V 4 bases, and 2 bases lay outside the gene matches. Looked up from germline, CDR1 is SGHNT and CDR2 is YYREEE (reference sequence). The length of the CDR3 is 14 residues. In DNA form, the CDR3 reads TGTGCCAGCAGCCGCGGGGGGTACCAAGAGACCCAGTACTTC. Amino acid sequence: CASSRGGYQETQYF.